This passage covers 16 T cell receptor beta chains from one sample sequenced in a study of T cell responses to AZD1222 COVID-19 vaccine. Generated by immunoSEQ multiplex PCR, the TCRdb table keeps only in-frame clones and is missing some. Of some 50,000 clones listed, 89% were seen once; the top ten hold approximately 5%. The specimen comprised peripheral blood, sampled 28 days after the second AZD1222 dose. All receptors derive from an adult who received the AZD1222 COVID-19 vaccine.

The chain is built from TRBV9 and TRBJ2-1, with D uncertain. Trimming left V 1 base short and J 5 bases short, with 10 bases between. The length of the CDR3 is 14 residues. Germline assignment: CDR1 SGDLS and CDR2 YYNGEE. Here the CDR3 DNA reads TGTGCCAGCAGCGTATACTCGCAAAACAATGAGCAGTTCTTC. Amino acids: CASSVYSQNNEQFF.

The chain recombines TRBV10-3 with TRBJ2-3, with 9 bases fitting TRBD1. The ends lost 6 bases at V and 4 bases at J; junction bases unmatched: 8. The germline V gene has CDR1 ENHRY and CDR2 SYGVKD. This CDR3 has 15 residues. In DNA, the CDR3 is TGTGCCATCAGCCCGGGACAGGGTGACGCAGATACGCAGTATTTT. Translating it yields CAISPGQGDADTQYF.

Here the CDR3 DNA reads TGCGCCAGCAGTGGACCCCTCCCGGAGGCTGAAGCTTTCTTT. Encoded protein: CASSGPLPEAEAFF. V gene TRBV10-1 combines with J gene TRBJ1-1; D is undetermined. The CDR3 has 14 amino acids. Trimming left V 4 bases short and J 6 bases short, with 15 bases between. Per germline, CDR1 WNHNN and CDR2 SYGVQD (reference sequence).

V gene TRBV20-1 combines with J gene TRBJ2-3, with TRBD1 matching 9 bases. J lost 6 bases, V lost 3 bases, and 7 bases had no gene match. Per the germline V gene, CDR1 is DFQATT and CDR2 is SNEGSKA (reference sequence). This CDR3 is 14 amino acids long. CDR3 DNA: TGCAGTGCTAGTCGGACAGGGGCCCTTGATACGCAGTATTTT. Translation: CSASRTGALDTQYF.

This clone was detected a few times. The chain combines TRBV7-8 with TRBJ1-4; 9 bases agree with TRBD1. The CDR3 is 15 amino acids. Germline loops: CDR1 SGHVS, CDR2 FQNEAQ. J was trimmed by 2 bases and V by 3 bases; bases with no gene match: 1. The CDR3 here is CASSFDRGTNEKLFF. In DNA, the CDR3 is TGTGCCAGCAGCTTCGACAGGGGGACTAATGAAAAACTGTTTTTT.

This chain links TRBV6-2 or TRBV6-3 with TRBJ2-3; 10 positions match TRBD2. The J segment lost 0 bases and the V segment lost 0 bases, leaving 0 bases of the junction unmatched. The CDR3 spans 16 residues. Germline CDR1 is MNHEY and CDR2 is SVGEGT. This CDR3 is CASSYSTSGSTDTQYF. The CDR3 DNA sequence: TGTGCCAGCAGTTACTCGACTAGCGGGAGCACAGATACGCAGTATTTT.

The rearrangement uses TRBV11-2 and TRBJ2-5, with 13 bases identical to TRBD2. Germline CDR1 is SGHAT and CDR2 is FQNNGV. The CDR3 totals 16 residues. The V gene end was trimmed by 6 bases and the J gene end by 3 bases; junction bases not matched to a gene: 7. The CDR3 loop reads CASRVTSGRAEETQYF. The CDR3 DNA follows: TGTGCCAGCAGGGTAACTAGCGGGAGGGCGGAAGAGACCCAGTACTTC.

This chain joins TRBV6-5 and TRBJ2-2; a weak D match, TRBD2 (5 bases). V shed 5 bases and J shed 1 base, with 11 bases lying between them. The CDR3 is made up of 15 amino acids. Germline CDR1 is MNHEY and CDR2 is SVGAGI. CDR3: CASSPRGRNTGELFF. As DNA, the CDR3 is TGTGCCAGCAGTCCCCGAGGGAGGAACACCGGGGAGCTGTTTTTT.

This chain joins TRBV6-2 or TRBV6-3 and TRBJ1-5, with TRBD1 matching over 8 bases. V gave up 0 bases and J gave up 6 bases; unmatched junction bases: 7. CDR3 size: 16 residues. Looked up from germline, CDR1 is MNHEY and CDR2 is SVGEGT. The CDR3 nucleotides are TGTGCCAGCAGTTACTCGCCCGGACAGGGTGGTCAGCCCCAGCATTTT. Translation gives CASSYSPGQGGQPQHF.

This chain uses TRBV5-1 with TRBJ1-1, with 8 bases that match TRBD1. The V gene end was trimmed by 3 bases and the J gene end by 5 bases; junction bases not matched to a gene: 9. This CDR3 contains 15 residues. Looked up from germline, CDR1 is SGHRS and CDR2 is YFSETQ. As DNA, the CDR3 is TGCGCCAGCAGCTCCCAGGGGGCGCTGGAGACTGAAGCTTTCTTT. Its protein product is CASSSQGALETEAFF.

V gene TRBV24-1 combines with J gene TRBJ1-5; D is undetermined. The V gene lost 5 bases and the J gene lost 8 bases, with 9 bases spanning the gap. The CDR3 has 12 residues. The germline gives CDR1 KGHDR, CDR2 SFDVKD. CDR3: CATSVQFEPQHF. CDR3 in DNA: TGTGCCACCAGTGTCCAGTTTGAGCCCCAGCATTTT.

This chain links TRBV29-1 with TRBJ2-3, with TRBD1 matching 12 bases. The CDR3 contains 16 residues. Germline CDR1 is SQVTM and CDR2 is ANQGSEA. V was pared by 6 bases and J by 5 bases, with 12 bases of the junction left unmatched. In DNA, the CDR3 is TGCAGCGTAATCCGGGGTGGGACAGGGGGCGTAGATACGCAGTATTTT. This translates into CSVIRGGTGGVDTQYF.

The chain has TRBV7-9 and TRBJ2-2, with 8 bases aligning to TRBD1. This CDR3 is built from 14 residues. Per germline, CDR1 SEHNR and CDR2 FQNEAQ (reference sequence). V lost 3 bases and J lost 8; bases outside the gene matches: 5. The CDR3 coding sequence is TGTGCCAGCAGCTTTCCGACAGGGGCGGGGGAGCTGTTTTTT. It translates to CASSFPTGAGELFF.

Of note for this clone: One junction end does not reproduce the germline sequence, and a read error may be involved. The V gene is TRBV29-1, the J gene TRBJ1-1, with unresolved D. The CDR3 covers 12 residues. In germline, CDR1 is SQVTM, CDR2 ANQGSEA. CDR3 in amino acids: CSVKDLYTEAFF. The CDR3 DNA reads TGCAGCGTTAAAGACCTCTACACTGAAGCTTTCTTT.

CDR3 amino acids: CASSLKARASGNTIYF. The CDR3 DNA reads TGCGCCAGCAGCTTGAAGGCCCGGGCGTCTGGAAACACCATATATTTT. The chain joins TRBV5-1 to TRBJ1-3; no firm D call. Germline CDR1 reads SGHRS; CDR2 reads YFSETQ. The V and J ends lost 1 base and 1 base respectively, with 12 bases between them. This CDR3 region has 16 residues. Looking up the rest from reference TRBV5-1 and TRBJ1-3 gives the full variable domain: KAGVTQTPRYLIKTRGQQVTLSCSPISGHRSVSWYQQTPGQGLQFLFEYFSETQRNKGNFPGRFSGRQFSNSRSEMNVSTLELGDSALYLCASSLKARASGNTIYFGEGSWLTVV.

Only one count was recorded for this clone. The CDR3 nucleotides are TGTGCCAGCAGCCCGCCCGGCAGAGACACCATATATTTT. Protein product: CASSPPGRDTIYF. The chain employs TRBV6-2 or TRBV6-3 and TRBJ1-3; D is unresolved. V dropped 6 bases and J dropped 8 bases, with 14 bases sitting between them. Per the germline V gene, CDR1 is MNHEY and CDR2 is SVGEGT. CDR3 length equals 13 residues.